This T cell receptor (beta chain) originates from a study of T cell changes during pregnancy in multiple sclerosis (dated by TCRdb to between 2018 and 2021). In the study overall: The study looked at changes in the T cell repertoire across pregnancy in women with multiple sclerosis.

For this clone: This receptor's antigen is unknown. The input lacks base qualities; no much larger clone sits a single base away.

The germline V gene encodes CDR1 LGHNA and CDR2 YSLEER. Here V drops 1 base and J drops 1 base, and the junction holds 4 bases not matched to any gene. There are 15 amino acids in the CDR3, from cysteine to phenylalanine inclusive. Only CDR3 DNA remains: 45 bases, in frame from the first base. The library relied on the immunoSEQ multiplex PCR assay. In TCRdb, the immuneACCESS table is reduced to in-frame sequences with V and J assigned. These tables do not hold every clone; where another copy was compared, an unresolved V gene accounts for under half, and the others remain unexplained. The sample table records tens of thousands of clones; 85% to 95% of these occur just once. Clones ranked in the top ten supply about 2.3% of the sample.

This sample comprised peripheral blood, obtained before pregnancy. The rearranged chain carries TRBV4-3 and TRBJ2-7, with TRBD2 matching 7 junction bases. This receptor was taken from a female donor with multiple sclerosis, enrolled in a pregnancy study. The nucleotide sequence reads TGCGCCAGCAGCCAAGCAGCGGGAAGTTCCTACGAGCAGTACTTC. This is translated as CASSQAAGSSYEQYF.